These 30 T cell receptor beta chains came from one sample sequenced in a study of human T cells and chemical hapten exposure. TCRdb re-analysed the RACE reads in MiXCR, keeping a single row per CDR3 protein. Of under 200,000 distinct CDR3 sequences in the sample, 25% to 35% were seen once. As to time point: pre-sensitization, week 0. Treatment in this sample: therapeutic diphenylcyclopropenone sensitization with weekly scalp DPC. This specimen consisted of whole blood, obtained in connection with sensitization to the hapten diphenylcyclopropenone (DPC). The source of these receptors is a woman aged 25 to 45 with alopecia areata. Some clones in this sample may be carry-over from other donors' samples.

The V gene is TRBV20-1, the J gene TRBJ1-4; TRBD1 is a possible D gene (5 bases). Trimming removed 2 bases from V and 8 bases from J, with 12 bases in between. CDR3 length: 13 residues. Germline V CDR1 and CDR2: DFQATT, SNEGSKA (reference sequence). In DNA, the CDR3 is TGCAGTGCTAGAAGTGGGGGAAACGAAAAACTGTTTTTT. Residues: CSARSGGNEKLFF.

This clonotype has just a few counts. This rearrangement joins TRBV5-1 to TRBJ1-1, with a possible D match to TRBD1 (5 bases). CDR1 is SGHRS and CDR2 is YFSETQ in the germline V gene. V was trimmed by 4 bases and J by 6 bases, leaving 16 bases between them. CDR3 length: 14 amino acids. The CDR3, as DNA: TGCGCCAGCAGCCTAAGCCGACAGTCGGCTGAAGCTTTCTTT. Translating gives CASSLSRQSAEAFF.

This chain connects TRBV18 to TRBJ1-4; 7 nucleotides line up with TRBD1. Germline values: CDR1 KGHSH, CDR2 LQKENI. The V gene end was trimmed by 0 bases and the J gene end by 6 bases; junction bases not matched to a gene: 4. The CDR3 is 15 amino acids. Here the CDR3 reads CASSPPGQYDEKLFF. The CDR3 DNA reads TGTGCCAGCTCACCACCGGGACAGTACGATGAAAAACTGTTTTTT.

The chain couples TRBV6-1 to TRBJ2-3, with 7 nucleotides matching TRBD1. The germline CDR1 and CDR2 sequences are MNHNS and SASEGT. The CDR3 is 14 amino acids. V shed 6 bases, J shed 2 bases, and the junction held 5 bases outside the gene matches. The CDR3 spells CASSTGQFTDTQYF. CDR3 sequence (DNA): TGTGCCAGCAGCACGGGACAGTTCACAGATACGCAGTATTTT.

The chain joins TRBV18 to TRBJ2-2; D ambiguous. CDR1 is KGHSH and CDR2 is LQKENI in the germline V gene. The CDR3 runs to 13 residues. The ends were cut back, 6 bases at V and 1 base at J, with 6 bases in the middle. The CDR3 reads CASSQMNTGELFF. The DNA for the CDR3 is TGTGCCAGCTCCCAAATGAACACCGGGGAGCTGTTTTTT. Complete variable domain (other parts from reference TRBV18 and TRBJ2-2): NAGVMQNPRHLVRRRGQEARLRCSPMKGHSHVYWYRQLPEEGLKFMVYLQKENIIDESGMPKERFSAEFPKEGPSILRIQQVVRGDSAAYFCASSQMNTGELFFGEGSRLTVL.

The chain combines TRBV20-1 with TRBJ2-3; D is uncertain. Deletions cut 0 bases from V and 2 bases from J, with 9 bases between. CDR1 and CDR2 from the germline V gene are DFQATT and SNEGSKA (reference sequence). This CDR3 has 14 residues. CDR3 region: CSAREISFTDTQYF. CDR3 DNA sequence: TGCAGTGCTAGAGAGATCAGTTTCACAGATACGCAGTATTTT.

V is TRBV4-1 and J is TRBJ2-1, with a tentative D call TRBD2 (6 bases). Trimming took off 1 base at V and 3 bases at J, with 10 bases between the two ends. This CDR3 region has 15 residues. Germline CDR1 MGHRA, CDR2 YSYEKL. This CDR3 reads CASSQGAGIYNEQFF. The CDR3 DNA reads TGCGCCAGCAGCCAAGGGGCGGGAATCTACAATGAGCAGTTCTTC.

The CDR3 sequence: CASSAGINEEKLFF. The CDR3 region has the DNA TGTGCCAGCAGTGCCGGCATAAATGAGGAAAAACTGTTTTTT. The chain carries TRBV2 and TRBJ1-4; D is undetermined. Germline lookup yields CDR1 SNHLY and CDR2 FYNNEI. CDR3 length: 14 amino acids. V was trimmed by 4 bases and J by 8 bases, leaving 14 bases between them.

Here the CDR3 reads CASSQNTPGTGNTIYF. DNA of the CDR3: TGCGCCAGCAGCCAAAACACTCCAGGGACCGGAAACACCATATATTTT. The genes are TRBV4-3 and TRBJ1-3, with D possibly being TRBD1 (5 bases). Germline V gives CDR1 LGHNA, CDR2 YSLEER. Trimming pared 2 bases from V and 4 bases from J, leaving 15 bases between. This CDR3 comprises 16 residues.

This clonotype was found once. This chain connects TRBV4-3 to TRBJ1-2; the D is unclear. V was shortened by 0 bases and J by 3 bases, with 8 bases between the two germline ends. Germline V gives CDR1 LGHNA, CDR2 YSLEER. The CDR3 has 14 residues. The CDR3 coding sequence is TGCGCCAGCAGCCAAGAAGTCGCAGACTATGGCTACACCTTC. It yields the protein CASSQEVADYGYTF.

This chain links TRBV6-2 or TRBV6-3 with TRBJ1-2; tentative D call: TRBD1 (5 bases). Trimming took 2 bases from V and 3 from J, leaving 7 bases between them. Germline values: CDR1 MNHEY, CDR2 SVGEGT. This CDR3 comprises 13 residues. This CDR3 is CASSYVGDYGYTF. CDR3 DNA: TGTGCCAGCAGTTACGTGGGGGACTATGGCTACACCTTC.

This clonotype was seen a handful of times. In DNA, the CDR3 is TGTGCCAGCAGTTTGGGGCCGTCCGGGGACTCAAATTCACCCCTCCACTTT. Its protein is CASSLGPSGDSNSPLHF. V is TRBV27 and J is TRBJ1-6, with D maybe TRBD1 (5 bases). V dropped 3 bases and J dropped 7 bases, with 19 bases sitting between them. The V gene's germline CDR1 is MNHEY and CDR2 SMNVEV (reference sequence). The CDR3 length is 17 residues.

The chain joins TRBV7-9 to TRBJ2-1, with a weak D call TRBD1 (6 bases). V was cut by 6 bases and J by 7 bases, with 10 bases left in between. Germline CDR1 is SEHNR and CDR2 is FQNEAQ (reference sequence). This CDR3 region has 12 residues. Here the CDR3 reads CASRQGPNEQFF. The CDR3 nucleotides read TGTGCCAGCAGACAGGGACCTAATGAGCAGTTCTTC.

This clonotype came up a few times. This chain links TRBV20-1 with TRBJ1-5; 7 nucleotides line up with TRBD1. Trimming took 4 bases from V and 7 from J; bases not matched to a gene: 7. The CDR3 loop spans 13 amino acids. Germline V CDR1 and CDR2: DFQATT, SNEGSKA (reference sequence). Here the CDR3 DNA reads TGCAGTGCTATAAGACAGGGCGCACAGCCCCAGCATTTT. It yields the protein CSAIRQGAQPQHF.

The chain joins TRBV12-3 or TRBV12-4 to TRBJ2-1, with D perhaps TRBD1 or TRBD2 (5 bases each). With 6 bases removed from V and 2 bases from J, the gap between germline ends came to 11 bases. The length of the CDR3 is 14 residues. The CDR3 nucleotides read TGTGCCAGCAGCGGGACGTCGCCCTACAATGAGCAGTTCTTC. Its protein product is CASSGTSPYNEQFF.

The chain employs TRBV20-1 and TRBJ1-6, with 7 positions matching TRBD1. The CDR3 has 14 amino acids. Germline assignment: CDR1 DFQATT and CDR2 SNEGSKA (reference sequence). V dropped 4 bases and J dropped 6; count of bases not matched to a gene: 6. The chain's CDR3 is CSAKGTVTNSPLHF. The CDR3 DNA reads as TGCAGTGCTAAGGGGACAGTAACTAATTCACCCCTCCACTTT.

This clonotype has a handful of counts. The V and J genes are TRBV28 and TRBJ2-7, with D perhaps TRBD2 (5 bases). Germline V gives CDR1 MDHEN, CDR2 SYDVKM. Trimming removed 5 bases from V and 1 base from J, with 15 bases in between. The CDR3 totals 15 residues. CDR3 in DNA: TGTGCCAGCAGTCACCGGTGGTCGGGGTCCTACGAGCAGTACTTC. Its protein is CASSHRWSGSYEQYF.

This clonotype appeared a few times. This chain joins TRBV11-2 and TRBJ1-1, with D unclear. This CDR3 region has 14 residues. CDR1 and CDR2 from the germline V gene are SGHAT and FQNNGV. Trimming shortened V by 1 base and J by 1 base, and 7 bases separated the two germline ends. CDR3 sequence (DNA): TGTGCCAGCAGCTTAGGGGTTGCGAACACTGAAGCTTTCTTT. This encodes CASSLGVANTEAFF. Full variable domain (rest looked up from reference TRBV11-2 and TRBJ1-1): EAGVAQSPRYKIIEKRQSVAFWCNPISGHATLYWYQQILGQGPKLLIQFQNNGVVDDSQLPKDRFSAERLKGVDSTLKIQPAKLEDSAVYLCASSLGVANTEAFFGQGTRLTVV.

This clonotype was counted many times. In DNA, the CDR3 is TGTGCCAGCAGCTTAGTTCGGAGCAGCGGGGGTTTGAATGAGCAGTTCTTC. As protein: CASSLVRSSGGLNEQFF. The gene calls are TRBV7-9 and TRBJ2-1, with 8 positions matching TRBD2. Germline CDR1 reads SEHNR; CDR2 reads FQNEAQ (reference sequence). The J segment lost 7 bases and the V segment lost 1 base, leaving 12 bases of the junction unmatched. This CDR3 contains 17 residues. The whole variable domain, remainder taken from reference TRBV7-9 and TRBJ2-1, is DTGVSQNPRHKITKRGQNVTFRCDPISEHNRLYWYRQTLGQGPEFLTYFQNEAQLEKSRLLSDRFSAERPKGSFSTLEIQRTEQGDSAMYLCASSLVRSSGGLNEQFFGPGTRLTVL.

This chain connects TRBV6-2 or TRBV6-3 to TRBJ1-1; no reliable D call. With 8 bases removed from V and 4 bases from J, the gap between germline ends came to 11 bases. CDR1 and CDR2 from the germline V gene are MNHEY and SVGEGT. The CDR3 is 12 amino acids. The CDR3 DNA reads as TGTGCCAGCCGCGCCCCCCCCACTGAAGCTTTCTTT. This translates into CASRAPPTEAFF.

This sequence joins TRBV18 and TRBJ1-1, with D possibly TRBD1 on 5 matching bases. There are 13 residues in the CDR3. V lost 4 bases and J lost 10, with 16 bases in between. Germline values: CDR1 KGHSH, CDR2 LQKENI. The CDR3 here is CASSRDPGKIAFF. CDR3 DNA sequence: TGTGCCAGCTCACGTGATCCAGGGAAAATAGCTTTCTTT.

This rearrangement joins TRBV15 to TRBJ2-5, with 8 bases aligning to TRBD1. Germline assignment: CDR1 LNHNV and CDR2 YYDKDF (reference sequence). V shed 0 bases and J 5 bases; nucleotides not matched to a gene: 11. CDR3 length equals 17 residues. In DNA, the CDR3 is TGTGCCACCAGCAGAGATTCCCCAGGGGGCTGGTCGGAGACCCAGTACTTC. Its translation: CATSRDSPGGWSETQYF.

The sample holds a few counts of this clonotype. V and J are TRBV6-2 or TRBV6-3 and TRBJ1-2; tentatively, D is TRBD1 (5 bases). CDR3 length: 12 amino acids. Per the germline V gene, CDR1 is MNHEY and CDR2 is SVGEGT. V was shortened by 8 bases and J by 4 bases, with 11 bases between the two germline ends. The CDR3 bases are TGTGCCAGCGGGTCAGGGTCCTATGGCTACACCTTC. This encodes CASGSGSYGYTF.

This sequence joins TRBV28 and TRBJ2-5; no clear D gene. The CDR3 covers 14 residues. From germline, CDR1 is MDHEN and CDR2 SYDVKM. V lost 6 bases and J lost 4, with 15 bases in between. CDR3 sequence: CASSPPRSLETQYF. The CDR3, as DNA: TGTGCCAGCAGCCCACCCCGGAGCCTAGAGACCCAGTACTTC.

The chain couples TRBV29-1 to TRBJ2-1; TRBD2 agrees at 11 bases. The CDR3 is 16 residues long. J gave up 7 bases and V 4 bases, and 12 bases lay outside the gene matches. Per germline, CDR1 SQVTM and CDR2 ANQGSEA. CDR3 region: CSVVGGRASGRNEQFF. CDR3 sequence (DNA): TGCAGCGTTGTGGGGGGTAGGGCTAGCGGGAGGAATGAGCAGTTCTTC.

The gene calls are TRBV6-5 and TRBJ2-3; no firm D call. Trimming took 0 bases from V and 0 from J, leaving 7 bases between them. CDR1 and CDR2 from the germline V gene are MNHEY and SVGAGI. The CDR3 length is 15 residues. The CDR3 sequence: CASSYSTDSTDTQYF. The CDR3 coding sequence is TGTGCCAGCAGTTACTCCACCGACAGCACAGATACGCAGTATTTT.

The chain carries TRBV4-1 and TRBJ1-5; D call uncertain. The V end lost 3 bases, the J end lost 2 bases, and 8 bases lay between the germline ends. CDR3 length equals 14 residues. Germline V gene data show CDR1 as MGHRA and CDR2 as YSYEKL. The CDR3 DNA reads as TGCGCCAGCAGCCAGGGGAATGGCAATCAGCCCCAGCATTTT. Translation gives CASSQGNGNQPQHF.

V is TRBV30 and J is TRBJ1-1; D not certain. CDR1 is GTSNPN and CDR2 is SVGIG in the germline V gene (reference sequence). V was pared by 7 bases and J by 5 bases, with 11 bases between. CDR3 length equals 11 residues. The CDR3 DNA reads TGTGCCTCAGACGTCTTTACTGAAGCTTTCTTT. Residues: CASDVFTEAFF. The whole variable domain, filled in from reference TRBV30 and TRBJ1-1, reads SQTIHQWPATLVQPVGSPLSLECTVEGTSNPNLYWYRQAAGRGLQLLFYSVGIGQISSEVPQNLSASRPQDRQFILSSKKLLLSDSGFYLCASDVFTEAFFGQGTRLTVV.

Notes on this clonotype: This may come from a read error, since a much larger clone is one base off. The chain carries TRBV11-2 and TRBJ2-3; D not certain. This CDR3 contains 16 residues. The germline V gene encodes CDR1 SGHAT and CDR2 FQNNGV. The chain's CDR3 is CAGSSGLSYVTDTQYF. Written as DNA, the CDR3 is TGTGCCGGCAGCTCCGGTTTGTCGTATGTCACAGATACGCAGTATTTT.

This clonotype was seen only a few times. The V and J genes are TRBV9 and TRBJ2-3, with unresolved D. The germline CDR1 and CDR2 sequences are SGDLS and YYNGEE. This CDR3 is built from 15 residues. Trimming stripped 0 bases from V and 0 bases from J, with 8 bases between. CDR3 coding DNA: TGTGCCAGCAGCGTAGACGGGTCTAGCACAGATACGCAGTATTTT. It yields the protein CASSVDGSSTDTQYF.